Presented here are 5 T cell receptor beta chains from one specimen sequenced in a study of T cells in Graves' hyperthyroidism and ophthalmopathy. Authors of the study amplified TCR beta CDR3 regions from RNA transcripts. The TCR CDR3 was amplified in a first-round RT-PCR using the HTBI primer set. TCRdb used MiXCR to reprocess the multiplex PCR reads, holding one entry per CDR3 protein. Of over 300,000 distinct CDR3 sequences in the sample, approximately 15% were seen once. Sequenced: blood. All receptors derive from a woman aged 55 to 70 with Graves' hyperthyroidism.

The rearrangement joins TRBV20-1 to TRBJ2-2; D call uncertain. The CDR3 has 12 amino acids. Trimming took 7 bases from V and 0 from J, leaving 6 bases between them. In germline, CDR1 is DFQATT, CDR2 SNEGSKA (reference sequence). CDR3 DNA sequence: TGCAGTGTGCATGCGAACACCGGGGAGCTGTTTTTT. Amino acid sequence: CSVHANTGELFF.

This clonotype was observed at least ten times. The chain is built from TRBV28 and TRBJ1-2, with 7 bases lining up with TRBD1. Germline values: CDR1 MDHEN, CDR2 SYDVKM. CDR3 length equals 14 residues. The ends lost 3 bases at V and 4 bases at J; junction bases unmatched: 5. CDR3 amino acids: CASSFRTGIYGYTF. The CDR3 DNA reads TGTGCCAGCAGTTTTAGGACAGGAATCTATGGCTACACCTTC.

The rearrangement links TRBV5-6 to TRBJ2-5, with D hard to call. Germline values: CDR1 SGHDT, CDR2 YYEEEE. V was cut by 4 bases and J by 0 bases, with 7 bases left in between. This CDR3 comprises 13 residues. This chain's CDR3 is CASSPGYQETQYF. In nucleotides, the CDR3 is TGTGCCAGCAGCCCAGGATACCAAGAGACCCAGTACTTC.

This clonotype appeared many times. The rearrangement uses TRBV28 and TRBJ2-1; no reliable D call. Germline CDR1 reads MDHEN; CDR2 reads SYDVKM. This CDR3 spans 15 amino acids. Trimming stripped 4 bases from V and 8 bases from J, with 18 bases between. The CDR3 nucleotides read TGTGCCAGCAGTTGGCCTGCGTTGGGTTACTATGAGCAGTTCTTC. Protein sequence: CASSWPALGYYEQFF.

This clonotype was detected ten times or more. This chain connects TRBV6-1 to TRBJ2-1, with D unresolved. The CDR3 spans 15 residues. Germline V gives CDR1 MNHNS, CDR2 SASEGT. V dropped 0 bases and J dropped 5 bases, with 11 bases sitting between them. CDR3 residues: CASSEAWTPHNEQFF. The CDR3 DNA follows: TGTGCCAGCAGTGAAGCTTGGACGCCACACAATGAGCAGTTCTTC.